This note documents a single T cell receptor (beta chain) sequence. The antigen remains undetermined. Generated by immunoSEQ multiplex PCR, the TCRdb table keeps only in-frame clones and is missing some. The table lists about 23,000 clones, 85% to 95% of them singletons. The source of the sample is a study of PD-1 blockade in classical Hodgkin lymphoma. Study-wide results and limits: Baseline TCR diversity was reportedly lower in newly diagnosed patients than healthy donors. Repertoire differences lack defined causes, possibly disease activity or prior therapy.

Time point specified: newly diagnosed, previously untreated cHL patient sample. The study purified CD4+ T cells from thawed PBMCs using magnetic negative selection. As a comparison, the study used PBMCs from newly diagnosed, untreated classical Hodgkin lymphoma. The TCR was taken from a human donor with classical Hodgkin lymphoma. The sequenced sample consisted of CD4+ T cells from blood.

The CDR3 DNA sequence: TGTGCCAGCAGTTTATTAGCGGGAGCCCTCCAAGAGTTCTTC. Protein product: CASSLLAGALQEFF. V is TRBV28 and J is TRBJ2-1; the match to TRBD2 covers 9 bases. Germline CDR1 is MDHEN and CDR2 is SYDVKM. After removal of 1 base from V and 14 bases from J, the junction contained 9 bases not matched to a gene. The CDR3 consists of 14 residues.